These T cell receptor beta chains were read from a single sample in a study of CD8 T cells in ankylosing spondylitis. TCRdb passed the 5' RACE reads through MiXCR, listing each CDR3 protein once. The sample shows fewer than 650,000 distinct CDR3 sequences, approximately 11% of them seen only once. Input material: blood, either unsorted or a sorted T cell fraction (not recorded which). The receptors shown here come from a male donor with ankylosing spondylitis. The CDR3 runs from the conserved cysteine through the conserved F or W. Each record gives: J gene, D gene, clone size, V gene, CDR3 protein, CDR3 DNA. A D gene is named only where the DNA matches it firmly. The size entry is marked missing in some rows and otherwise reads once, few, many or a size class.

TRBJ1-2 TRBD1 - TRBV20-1 CSARDGQGGYTF TGCAGTGCTAGAGATGGACAGGGGGGCTACACCTTC
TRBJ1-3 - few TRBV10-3 CAIRVNGATSGNTIYF TGTGCCATCCGTGTGAATGGTGCGACCTCTGGAAACACCATATATTTT
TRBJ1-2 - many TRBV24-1 CATSKSNYGYTF TGTGCCACCAGTAAATCTAACTATGGCTACACCTTC
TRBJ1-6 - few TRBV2 CASSGGRDYKYSPLHF TGTGCCAGCAGTGGTGGCAGGGACTATAAGTATTCACCCCTCCACTTT
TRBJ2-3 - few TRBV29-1 CSVEVGGVGTDTQYF TGCAGCGTTGAAGTTGGGGGAGTGGGCACAGATACGCAGTATTTT
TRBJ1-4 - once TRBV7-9 CASSPLIDTNEKLFF TGTGCCAGCAGCCCCCTTATCGATACTAATGAAAAACTGTTTTTT
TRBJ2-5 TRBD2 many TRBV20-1 CSAMREVRPETQYF TGCAGTGCTATGCGGGAGGTCCGGCCGGAGACCCAGTACTTC
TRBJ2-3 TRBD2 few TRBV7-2 CASSSRLAGYTDTQYF TGTGCCAGCAGCTCCCGACTAGCGGGGTACACAGATACGCAGTATTTT
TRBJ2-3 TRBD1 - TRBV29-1 CSGGGTGPGPDTQYF TGCAGCGGCGGTGGGACAGGCCCTGGGCCAGATACGCAGTATTTT
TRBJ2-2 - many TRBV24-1 CATSDPTMSTGELFF TGTGCCACCAGTGATCCGACAATGAGTACCGGGGAGCTGTTTTTT
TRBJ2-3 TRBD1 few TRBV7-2 CASSSRQGSSTDTQYF TGTGCCAGCAGCTCTCGACAGGGAAGTAGCACAGATACGCAGTATTTT
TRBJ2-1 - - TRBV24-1 CATSDPWRYNEQFF TGTGCCACCAGTGACCCATGGCGTTACAATGAGCAGTTCTTC
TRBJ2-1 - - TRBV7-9 CASSLRGLYNEQFF TGTGCCAGCAGCCTCCGGGGCCTCTACAATGAGCAGTTCTTC
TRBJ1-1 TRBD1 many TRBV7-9 CASSLGQGWTEAFF TGTGCCAGCAGCCTTGGACAGGGGTGGACTGAAGCTTTCTTT
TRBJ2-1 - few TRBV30 CAWQDSYNEQFF TGTGCCTGGCAGGACAGTTACAATGAGCAGTTCTTC
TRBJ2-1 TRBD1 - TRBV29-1 CSVDGTGYNEQFF TGCAGCGTTGACGGGACAGGGTACAATGAGCAGTTCTTC
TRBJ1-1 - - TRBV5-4 CASSPGGDYMNTEAFF TGTGCCAGCAGCCCCGGGGGGGACTACATGAACACTGAAGCTTTCTTT
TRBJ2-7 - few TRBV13 CASSLGPMTVAASYEQYF TGTGCCAGCAGCTTAGGCCCCATGACAGTAGCGGCCTCCTACGAGCAGTACTTC
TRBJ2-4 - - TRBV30 CAWATGPGAKNIQYF TGTGCCTGGGCTACAGGGCCAGGAGCCAAAAACATTCAGTACTTC
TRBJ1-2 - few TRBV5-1 CASSFQDNSNYGYTF TGCGCCAGCAGCTTCCAGGACAATTCTAACTATGGCTACACCTTC
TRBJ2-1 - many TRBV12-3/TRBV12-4 CASVNNLWVSYNEQFF TGTGCCAGCGTCAATAATCTGTGGGTATCCTACAATGAGCAGTTCTTC
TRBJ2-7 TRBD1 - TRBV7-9 CASQGQGASYEQYF TGTGCCAGCCAGGGACAGGGAGCTTCCTACGAGCAGTACTTC